This T cell receptor beta chain was observed in a study of T cell repertoires in cytomegalovirus infection. Study details: Recently described HLA-C-restricted plus well-studied HLA-B-restricted CMV epitopes were used. A matching HLA type, together with CMV infection, was signaled by public TCR beta signatures.

Broader study findings: Ex vivo, HLA-C-restricted CMV-specific TCR beta clonotypes prevailed over the rest of the response. Individuals carrying CMV plus the relevant HLA were identified by cumulative frequency of public TCR beta families.

Germline CDR1 and CDR2: MNHNS and SASEGT. CDR3 length: 15 residues. The V end lost 7 bases, the J end lost 3 bases, and 18 bases lay between the germline ends. TCRdb analysed the reads with MiXCR anew, one entry per CDR3 protein. The repertoire holds around 900,000 distinct CDR3 sequences, 31% seen once, with over 13% in the top ten. This clonotype was seen a handful of times. As yet, its antigen is unknown. This material consisted of cultured CD8+ T cells from PBMCs, taken from culture after CMV antigen stimulation. The clonotype was recovered from a human donor in good health (CMV status not recorded). Some clones in this sample may be carry-over from other donors' samples. The rearrangement joins TRBV6-1 to TRBJ1-1, with D tentatively TRBD1 (5 bases). Written as DNA, the CDR3 is TGTGCCAGCAATCCGACAAGGGGCGCGTACACTGAAGCTTTCTTT. It translates to CASNPTRGAYTEAFF.